The clone carrying this T cell receptor (beta chain) showed up just a few times. Its antigen is not identified. This sample stems from a study of beta chain features in type 1 diabetes. Study results and limitations: There was a moderate but significant shortening of TCRB CDR3s in all four CD4+ subsets of Type 1 diabetes patients. Type 1 diabetes patients had fewer VDJ junction insertions and more deletions.

Investigators reverse transcribed all isolated RNA, so they sequenced expressed TCRB transcripts. The assay was immunoSEQ multiplex PCR, and TCRdb's table has in-frame clones only and misses some. The data contain 330,000 or so clones, roughly 15% of them singletons. The authors sorted CD4+ naive, central memory, regulatory and stem cell-like memory cells via CD45RO/CCR7/CD25/CD127/CD95/CD27. The sequenced sample was central memory CD4+ T cells from blood. The sequence derives from a man aged 30 to 39 in good health.

The CDR3 sequence: CASSIGDSRNQPQHF. CDR3 nucleotides: TGTGCCAGTAGTATTGGGGACAGTAGGAATCAGCCCCAGCATTTT. The chain is built from TRBV19 and TRBJ1-5, with 7 bases fitting TRBD1. Germline V lookup: CDR1 LNHDA, CDR2 SQIVND (reference sequence). This CDR3 region has 15 residues. V trimming: 3 bases; J trimming: 4 bases; junction bases outside the gene matches: 6.